The entry that follows covers one T cell receptor beta chain sequence. The antigen is undetermined. This sample was taken from a study of beta chain features in type 1 diabetes. Study details: When patients were set against healthy donors, age, gender and cell yields were similar. Notes on the study in general: A definitive answer on HLA type influencing TCRB rearrangement was not reached here.

CDR1 and CDR2 from the germline V gene are SGHAT and FQNNGV. The CDR3 has 16 amino acids. The J segment lost 1 base and the V segment lost 3 bases, leaving 8 bases of the junction unmatched. The sequenced template was cDNA made from the entire isolated RNA. The assay was immunoSEQ multiplex PCR, and TCRdb's table has in-frame clones only and misses some. Here the sample spans about 140,000 clones, over 8% being singletons. There was one heparinised blood draw per donor, averaging about 100 mL. Sequenced input: central memory CD4+ T cells from blood. This rearrangement joins TRBV11-2 to TRBJ1-1, with TRBD1 identical over 7 bases. This clonotype was sampled from a woman in her thirties or forties in good health. Written as DNA, the CDR3 is TGTGCCAGCAGCTTTGAAGGGGGCCGACCGAACACTGAAGCTTTCTTT. Encoded protein: CASSFEGGRPNTEAFF.